This T cell receptor (beta chain) appears in the sequencing data of a study of Graves' ophthalmopathy and Graves' hyperthyroidism. Amplification of TCR beta CDR3 regions used RNA transcripts. An initial RT-PCR round employing HTBI primers preceded a second-round multiplex PCR. TCRdb ran MiXCR on the multiplex PCR reads and lists one entry per CDR3 protein. The profile covers around 1,000,000 distinct CDR3 sequences, with 35% to 45% appearing a single time and around 10% taken by the ten largest. This clonotype was seen a few times. Its target is unknown. Trimming left V 0 bases short and J 4 bases short, with 9 bases between. Germline V gene lookup returns CDR1 DFQATT and CDR2 SNEGSKA (reference sequence). The CDR3 runs 13 residues. Regarding the study as a whole: Between ophthalmopathy and stable hyperthyroidism, a 13-signature model drew a separation with approximately 87% sensitivity and about 81% specificity.

The sequence came from an adult man with Graves' hyperthyroidism. Sequences were obtained from peripheral blood or thyroid tissue (not recorded which). The V gene is TRBV20-1, the J gene TRBJ1-1; D is undetermined. The CDR3 here is CSARDPSRTEAFF. As DNA, the CDR3 is TGCAGTGCTAGAGATCCGAGTCGCACTGAAGCTTTCTTT.